This T cell receptor (beta chain) was found in a study of T cell responses to AZD1222 COVID-19 vaccine. Libraries were prepared by immunoSEQ multiplex PCR; TCRdb keeps only in-frame clonotypes and omits some of them. The data show more than 75,000 clones, with almost 90% seen just once and 6% to 7.5% held by the top ten. V was trimmed by 0 bases and J by 0 bases, leaving 23 bases between them. The germline gives CDR1 SGHDN, CDR2 FVKESK. The CDR3 totals 20 residues. Concerning this clone: What it recognizes is unknown.

Study-wide findings and caveats: Per reports, nearly half of all spike-specific TCRs target regions that are unmutated in variants.

The sequence derives from an adult who received the AZD1222 COVID-19 vaccine. Sample: peripheral blood, taken 28 days after the second AZD1222 dose. This chain uses TRBV14 with TRBJ1-1, with D unresolved. CDR3 bases: TGTGCCAGCAGCCAAGATGATAACGCTGGGAACTTACTGCTGAACACTGAAGCTTTCTTT. Encoded protein: CASSQDDNAGNLLLNTEAFF.